Reported below is one TCR beta chain. This clone was counted between two and nine times. The specificity of this receptor is unknown. No quality values exist for individual bases; no much larger clone is one base distant. This specimen comes from a study of OX40 agonist ivuxolimab in advanced cancers. Describing the broader study: The costimulatory receptor OX40 (CD134) was targeted by ivuxolimab, a fully human IgG2 agonistic monoclonal antibody. The paper describes the monotherapy dose-escalation part (N = 52 patients) of the phase I trial of ivuxolimab. Partial responses occurred in three dose-escalation patients: two with cutaneous melanoma and one with hepatocellular carcinoma. Intravenous ivuxolimab was administered to patients every 2 weeks at six dose levels: 0.01, 0.1, 0.3, 1.5, 3 and 10 mg/kg. The purpose of peripheral TCRbeta sequencing was to test whether ivuxolimab changed TCR sequence diversity and led to clonal T-cell expansion. Patients were allowed to have had prior anti-PD-1, anti-PD-L1 or anti-CTLA-4 therapy, and roughly 40% of the dose-escalation patients had previously received checkpoint inhibitors. Of the 50 or so patients in dose escalation, some 19 had hepatocellular carcinoma, about 15 had melanoma, 9 had renal cell carcinoma and 9 had head and neck cancer. In the dose-escalation cohort, over 65% of patients were male, and the mean age was around 60 years, with a range of about 23 to 90.

General findings and caveats noted by the study authors: Low levels of normalized T-cell clonal expansion were also seen in some patients who did not respond. On average, CD8+ T cells showed more expanded clones than CD4+ T cells after ivuxolimab. At doses from 0.1 to 3.0 mg/kg, clonal expansion was seen in both CD4+ and CD8+ blood T cells between baseline and week 6. The antigen specificity of the clonally expanded peripheral T cells was not determined. In the 0.1-3.0 mg/kg groups, partial responders had among the lowest normalized peripheral clonal expansion, particularly in CD8+ T cells.

Genomic DNA was isolated from the sorted cells so that the TCRbeta CDR3 region could be sequenced. TCRbeta CDR3 regions were sequenced using the immunoSEQ Assay. TCRdb provides this immuneACCESS table in a form limited to in-frame rearrangements. Some clones are lacking; in checked studies, under half of them reflect an unresolved V gene, and why the rest are absent is not known. This sample has roughly 70,000 clones in its table, and roughly 87% of those were observed once. The leading ten clones occupy around 2.8% of the sample. Patients with a history of autoimmune disease or receiving systemic immunosuppression were excluded from the trial. In every dose cohort, peripheral blood was drawn for TCR sequencing at baseline, cycle 4 day 1, and cycle 7 day 1. Samples were obtained from an open-label, multicenter, first-in-human phase I dose-escalation trial of ivuxolimab. Adults with locally advanced or metastatic head and neck squamous cell, hepatocellular, melanoma or renal cell carcinoma were enrolled in the trial. Before TCR sequencing, CD4+ and CD8+ T cells were separately sorted from peripheral blood.

Taken from cysteine to phenylalanine, the CDR3 has 16 residues. Of all the DNA, just the CDR3 is kept, 48 bases in frame from base 1. Sequences SGHRS (CDR1) and YFSETQ (CDR2) are obtained from the germline V gene. Germline trimming amounts to 3 bases on V and 6 bases on J, with 9 as the count of junction bases outside the gene matches. Sample: CD4+ or CD8+ T cells sorted from blood, taken in a trial of the OX40 agonist ivuxolimab. The TCR comes from an adult with an advanced solid tumor such as melanoma, head and neck, liver or kidney cancer. The chain is made from TRBV5-1 and TRBJ2-1; a stretch of 10 junction bases matches TRBD1. The DNA reads as follows: TGCGCCAGCAGCTCTGACAGGGGGCGATACCTCAATGAGCAGTTCTTC. Its protein reads: CASSSDRGRYLNEQFF.